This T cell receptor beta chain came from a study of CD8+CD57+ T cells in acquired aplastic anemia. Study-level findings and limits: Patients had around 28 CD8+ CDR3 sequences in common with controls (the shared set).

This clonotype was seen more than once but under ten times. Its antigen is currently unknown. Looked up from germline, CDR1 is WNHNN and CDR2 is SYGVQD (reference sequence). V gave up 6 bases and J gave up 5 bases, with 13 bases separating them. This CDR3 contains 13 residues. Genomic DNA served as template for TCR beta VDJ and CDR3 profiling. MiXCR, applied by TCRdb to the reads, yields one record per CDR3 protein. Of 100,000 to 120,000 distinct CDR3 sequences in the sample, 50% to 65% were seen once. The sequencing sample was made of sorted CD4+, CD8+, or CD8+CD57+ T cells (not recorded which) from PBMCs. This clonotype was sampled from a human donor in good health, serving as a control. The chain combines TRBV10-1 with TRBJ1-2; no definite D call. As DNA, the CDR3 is TGCGCCAGCAGAGTGACACCTTGTTATGGCTACACCTTC. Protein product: CASRVTPCYGYTF.